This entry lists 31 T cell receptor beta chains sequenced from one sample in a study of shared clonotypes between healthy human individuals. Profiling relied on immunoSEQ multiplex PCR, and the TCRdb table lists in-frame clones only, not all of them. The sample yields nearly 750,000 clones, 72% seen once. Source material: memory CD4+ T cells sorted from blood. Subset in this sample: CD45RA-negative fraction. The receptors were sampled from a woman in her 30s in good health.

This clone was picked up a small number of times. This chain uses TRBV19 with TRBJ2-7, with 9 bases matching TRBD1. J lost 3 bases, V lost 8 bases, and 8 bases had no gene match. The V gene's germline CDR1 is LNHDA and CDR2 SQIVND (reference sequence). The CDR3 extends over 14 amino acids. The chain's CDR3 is CASASGTGIYEQYF. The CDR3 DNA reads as TGTGCCAGTGCCTCCGGGACAGGGATCTACGAGCAGTACTTC.

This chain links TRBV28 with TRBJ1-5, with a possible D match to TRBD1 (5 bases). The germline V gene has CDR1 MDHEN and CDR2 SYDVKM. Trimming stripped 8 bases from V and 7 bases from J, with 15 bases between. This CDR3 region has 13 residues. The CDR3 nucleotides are TGTGCCAGCTCCACAGGCGAGCACCAGCCCCAGCATTTT. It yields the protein CASSTGEHQPQHF.

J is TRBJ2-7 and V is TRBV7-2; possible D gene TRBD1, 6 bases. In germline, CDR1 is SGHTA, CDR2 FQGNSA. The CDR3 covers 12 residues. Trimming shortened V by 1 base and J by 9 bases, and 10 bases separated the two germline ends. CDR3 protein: CASSLVGRGQYF. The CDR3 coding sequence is TGTGCCAGCAGCTTAGTCGGCAGGGGGCAGTACTTC. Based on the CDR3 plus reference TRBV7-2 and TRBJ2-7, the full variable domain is GAGVSQSPSNKVTEKGKDVELRCDPISGHTALYWYRQSLGQGLEFLIYFQGNSAPDKSGLPSDRFSAERTGGSVSTLTIQRTQQEDSAVYLCASSLVGRGQYFGPGTRLTVT.

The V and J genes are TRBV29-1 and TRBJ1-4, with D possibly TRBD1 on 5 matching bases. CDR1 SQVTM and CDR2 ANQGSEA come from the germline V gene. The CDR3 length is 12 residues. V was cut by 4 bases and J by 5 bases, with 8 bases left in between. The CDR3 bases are TGCAGCGTTGCAGGGCAGAATGAAAAACTGTTTTTT. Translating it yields CSVAGQNEKLFF. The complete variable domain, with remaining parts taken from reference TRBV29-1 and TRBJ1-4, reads SAVISQKPSRDICQRGTSLTIQCQVDSQVTMMFWYRQQPGQSLTLIATANQGSEATYESGFVIDKFPISRPNLTFSTLTVSNMSPEDSSIYLCSVAGQNEKLFFGSGTQLSVL.

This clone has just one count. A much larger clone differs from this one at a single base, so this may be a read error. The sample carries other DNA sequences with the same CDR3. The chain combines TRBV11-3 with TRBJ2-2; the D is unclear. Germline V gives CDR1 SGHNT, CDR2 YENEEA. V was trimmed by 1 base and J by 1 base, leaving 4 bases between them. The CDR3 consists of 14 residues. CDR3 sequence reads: CASSLGGNTGELFF. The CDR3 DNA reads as TGTGCCAGCAGCTTAGGGGGGAACACCGGGGAGCTGTTTTTT.

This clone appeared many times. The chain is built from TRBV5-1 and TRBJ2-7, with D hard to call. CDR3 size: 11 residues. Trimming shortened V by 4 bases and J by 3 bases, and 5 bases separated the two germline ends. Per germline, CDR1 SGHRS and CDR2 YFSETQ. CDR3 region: CASSGHYEQYF. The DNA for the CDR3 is TGCGCCAGCAGCGGCCACTACGAGCAGTACTTC.

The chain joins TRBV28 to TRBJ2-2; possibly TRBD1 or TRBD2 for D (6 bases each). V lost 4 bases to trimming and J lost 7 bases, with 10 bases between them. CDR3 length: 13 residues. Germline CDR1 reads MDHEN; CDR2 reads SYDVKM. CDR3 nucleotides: TGTGCCAGCAGTTGGGGGGCAATCGGGGAGCTGTTTTTT. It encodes CASSWGAIGELFF.

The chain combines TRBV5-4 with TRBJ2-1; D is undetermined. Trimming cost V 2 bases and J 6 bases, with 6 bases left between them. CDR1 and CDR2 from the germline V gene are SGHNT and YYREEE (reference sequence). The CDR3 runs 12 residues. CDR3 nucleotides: TGTGCCAGCAGCTTCGGAACCAATGAGCAGTTCTTC. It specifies CASSFGTNEQFF.

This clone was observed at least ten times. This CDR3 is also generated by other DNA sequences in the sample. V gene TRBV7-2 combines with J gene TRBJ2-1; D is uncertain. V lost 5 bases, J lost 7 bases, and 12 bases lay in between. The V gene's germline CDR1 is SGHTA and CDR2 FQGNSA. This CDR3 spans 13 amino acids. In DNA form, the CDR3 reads TGTGCCAGCAGCCTCCAAGTGGGGAATGAGCAGTTCTTC. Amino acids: CASSLQVGNEQFF. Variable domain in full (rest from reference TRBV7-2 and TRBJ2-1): GAGVSQSPSNKVTEKGKDVELRCDPISGHTALYWYRQSLGQGLEFLIYFQGNSAPDKSGLPSDRFSAERTGGSVSTLTIQRTQQEDSAVYLCASSLQVGNEQFFGPGTRLTVL.

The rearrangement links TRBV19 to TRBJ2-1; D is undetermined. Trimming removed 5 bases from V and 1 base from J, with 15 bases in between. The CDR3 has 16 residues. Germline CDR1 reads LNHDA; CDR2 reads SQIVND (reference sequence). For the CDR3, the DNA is TGTGCCAGTAGTGTGGCTCGGAACCCTTCCTACAATGAGCAGTTCTTC. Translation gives CASSVARNPSYNEQFF.

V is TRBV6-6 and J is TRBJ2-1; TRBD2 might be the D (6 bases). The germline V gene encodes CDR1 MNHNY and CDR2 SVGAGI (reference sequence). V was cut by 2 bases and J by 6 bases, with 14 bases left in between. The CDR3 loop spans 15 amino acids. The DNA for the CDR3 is TGTGCCAGCAGTTACGGGTCGGGAGTGCGCAATGAGCAGTTCTTC. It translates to CASSYGSGVRNEQFF.

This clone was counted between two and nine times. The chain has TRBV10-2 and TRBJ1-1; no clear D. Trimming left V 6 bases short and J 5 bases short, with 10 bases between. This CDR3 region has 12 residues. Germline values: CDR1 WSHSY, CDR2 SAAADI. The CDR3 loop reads CASSFQGTEAFF. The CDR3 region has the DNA TGCGCCAGCAGCTTCCAAGGGACTGAAGCTTTCTTT.

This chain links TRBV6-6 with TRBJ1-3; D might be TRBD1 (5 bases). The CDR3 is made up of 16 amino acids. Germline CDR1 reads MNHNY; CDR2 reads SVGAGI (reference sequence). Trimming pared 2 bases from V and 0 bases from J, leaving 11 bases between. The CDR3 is CASSYGRVSSGNTIYF. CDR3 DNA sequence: TGTGCCAGCAGTTACGGCAGGGTGAGCTCTGGAAACACCATATATTTT.

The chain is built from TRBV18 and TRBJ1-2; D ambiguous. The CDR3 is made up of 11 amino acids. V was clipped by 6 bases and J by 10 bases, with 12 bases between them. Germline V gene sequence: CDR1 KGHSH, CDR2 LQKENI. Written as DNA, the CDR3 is TGTGCCAGCTCCACCGGCCTCTACTACACCTTC. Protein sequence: CASSTGLYYTF.

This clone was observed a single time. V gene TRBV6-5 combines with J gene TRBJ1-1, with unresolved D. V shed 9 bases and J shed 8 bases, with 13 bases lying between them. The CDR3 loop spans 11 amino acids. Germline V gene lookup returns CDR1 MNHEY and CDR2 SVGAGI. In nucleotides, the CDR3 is TGTGCCAGTGACGCCGGGCTAGAAGCTTTCTTT. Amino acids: CASDAGLEAFF.

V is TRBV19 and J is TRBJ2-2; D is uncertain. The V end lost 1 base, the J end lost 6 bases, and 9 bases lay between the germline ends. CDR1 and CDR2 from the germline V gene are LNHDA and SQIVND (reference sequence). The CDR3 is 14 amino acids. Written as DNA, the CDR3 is TGTGCCAGTAGTATAGTCGTACAGTCCGGGGAGCTGTTTTTT. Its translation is CASSIVVQSGELFF.

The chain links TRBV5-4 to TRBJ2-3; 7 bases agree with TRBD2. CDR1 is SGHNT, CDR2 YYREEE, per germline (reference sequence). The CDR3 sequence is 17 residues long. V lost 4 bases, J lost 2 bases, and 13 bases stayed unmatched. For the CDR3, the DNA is TGTGCCAGCAGCCGAACATTAGCGGGCCCCATCACAGATACGCAGTATTTT. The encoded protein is CASSRTLAGPITDTQYF.

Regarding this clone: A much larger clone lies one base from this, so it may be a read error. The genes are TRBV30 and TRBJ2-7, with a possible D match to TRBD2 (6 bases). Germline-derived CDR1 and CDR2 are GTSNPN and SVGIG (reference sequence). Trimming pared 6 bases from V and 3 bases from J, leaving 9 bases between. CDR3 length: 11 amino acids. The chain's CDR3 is CACGRYYEQYF. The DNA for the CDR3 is TGTGCCTGTGGGAGGTACTACGAGCAGTACTTC.

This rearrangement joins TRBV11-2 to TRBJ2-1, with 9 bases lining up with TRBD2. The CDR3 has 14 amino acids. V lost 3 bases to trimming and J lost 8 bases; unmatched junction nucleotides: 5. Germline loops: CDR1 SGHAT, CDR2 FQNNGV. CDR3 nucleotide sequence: TGTGCCAGCAGCTTCCTAGCGGGAATGGATGAGCAGTTCTTC. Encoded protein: CASSFLAGMDEQFF.

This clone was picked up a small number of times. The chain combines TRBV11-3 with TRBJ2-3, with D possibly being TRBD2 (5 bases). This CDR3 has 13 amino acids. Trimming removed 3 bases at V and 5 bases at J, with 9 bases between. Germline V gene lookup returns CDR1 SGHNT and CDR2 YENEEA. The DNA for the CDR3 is TGTGCCAGCAGCTTGGAGGCGGGAGATACGCAGTATTTT. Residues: CASSLEAGDTQYF. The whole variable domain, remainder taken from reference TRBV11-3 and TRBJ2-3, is EAGVVQSPRYKIIEKKQPVAFWCNPISGHNTLYWYLQNLGQGPELLIRYENEEAVDDSQLPKDRFSAERLKGVDSTLKIQPAELGDSAVYLCASSLEAGDTQYFGPGTRLTVL.

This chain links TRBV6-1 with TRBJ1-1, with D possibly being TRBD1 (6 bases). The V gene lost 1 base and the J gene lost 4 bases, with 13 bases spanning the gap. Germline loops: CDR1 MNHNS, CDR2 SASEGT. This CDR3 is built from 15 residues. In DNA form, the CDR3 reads TGTGCCAGCAGTGAAGGATGGGGAGGGGGCACTGAAGCTTTCTTT. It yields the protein CASSEGWGGGTEAFF.

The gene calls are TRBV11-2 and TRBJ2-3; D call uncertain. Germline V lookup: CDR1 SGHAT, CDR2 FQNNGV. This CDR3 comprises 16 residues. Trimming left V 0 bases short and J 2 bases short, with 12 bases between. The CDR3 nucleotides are TGTGCCAGCAGCTTAGACTACGGTAGGGTCACAGATACGCAGTATTTT. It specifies CASSLDYGRVTDTQYF.

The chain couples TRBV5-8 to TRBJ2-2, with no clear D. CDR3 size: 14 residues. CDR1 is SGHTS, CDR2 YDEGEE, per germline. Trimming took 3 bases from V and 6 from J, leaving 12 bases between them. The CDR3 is CASSSPLWAGELFF. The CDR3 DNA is TGTGCCAGCAGCTCCCCTCTATGGGCCGGGGAGCTGTTTTTT.

The CDR3 loop is CASSEAAGTNEQFF. The CDR3 DNA is TGTGCCAGCAGTGAAGCGGCTGGAACCAATGAGCAGTTCTTC. V gene TRBV6-1 combines with J gene TRBJ2-1, with D unresolved. The CDR3 runs to 14 residues. Trimming shortened V by 0 bases and J by 6 bases, and 9 bases separated the two germline ends. Germline CDR1 reads MNHNS; CDR2 reads SASEGT.

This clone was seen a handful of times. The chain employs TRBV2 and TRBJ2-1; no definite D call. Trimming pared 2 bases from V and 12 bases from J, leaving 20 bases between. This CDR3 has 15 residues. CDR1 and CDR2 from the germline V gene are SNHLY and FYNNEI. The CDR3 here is CASSELSFPPDGQFF. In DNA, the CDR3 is TGTGCCAGCAGTGAATTAAGTTTTCCACCTGATGGGCAGTTCTTC.

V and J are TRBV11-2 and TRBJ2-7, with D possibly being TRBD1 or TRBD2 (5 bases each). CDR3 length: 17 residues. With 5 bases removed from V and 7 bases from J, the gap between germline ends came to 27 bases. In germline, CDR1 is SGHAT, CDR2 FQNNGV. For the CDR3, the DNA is TGTGCCAGCAGCCAAACGGGGCAATCCAGTGGAAGTGGGGAGCAGTACTTC. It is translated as CASSQTGQSSGSGEQYF.

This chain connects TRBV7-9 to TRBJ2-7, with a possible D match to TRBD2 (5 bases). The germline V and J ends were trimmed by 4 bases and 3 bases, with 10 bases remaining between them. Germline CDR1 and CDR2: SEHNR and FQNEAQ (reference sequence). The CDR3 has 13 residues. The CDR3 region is CASSSGLIYEQYF. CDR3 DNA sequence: TGTGCCAGCAGCTCTGGACTGATCTACGAGCAGTACTTC.

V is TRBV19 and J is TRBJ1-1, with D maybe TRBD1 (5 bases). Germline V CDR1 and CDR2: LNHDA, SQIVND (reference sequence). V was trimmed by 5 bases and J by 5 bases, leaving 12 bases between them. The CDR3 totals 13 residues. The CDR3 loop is CASSPGRRTEAFF. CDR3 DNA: TGTGCCAGTAGTCCAGGGCGGCGGACTGAAGCTTTCTTT. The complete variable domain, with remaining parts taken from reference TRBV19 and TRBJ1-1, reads DGGITQSPKYLFRKEGQNVTLSCEQNLNHDAMYWYRQDPGQGLRLIYYSQIVNDFQKGDIAEGYSVSREKKESFPLTVTSAQKNPTAFYLCASSPGRRTEAFFGQGTRLTVV.

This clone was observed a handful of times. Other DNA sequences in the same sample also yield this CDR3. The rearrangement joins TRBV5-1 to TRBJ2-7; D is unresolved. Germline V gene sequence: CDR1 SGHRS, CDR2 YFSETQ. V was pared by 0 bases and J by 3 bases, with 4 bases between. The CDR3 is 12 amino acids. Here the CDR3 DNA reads TGCGCCAGCAGCTTGGGGGACTACGAGCAGTACTTC. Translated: CASSLGDYEQYF.

The CDR3 reads CASSKLIGLRGKFSSYEQYF. DNA of the CDR3: TGTGCCAGCAGCAAACTTATCGGACTGCGGGGTAAGTTTAGCTCCTACGAGCAGTACTTC. The V gene is TRBV21-1, the J gene TRBJ2-7; TRBD2 reflects the table's D call only, with no check against the DNA. TRBV21-1 is flagged as a pseudogene. There are 20 residues in the CDR3.

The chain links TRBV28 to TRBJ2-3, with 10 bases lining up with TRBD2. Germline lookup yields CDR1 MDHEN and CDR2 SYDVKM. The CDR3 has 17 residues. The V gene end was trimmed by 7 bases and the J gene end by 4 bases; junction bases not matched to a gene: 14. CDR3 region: CASTLALAGVGADTQYF. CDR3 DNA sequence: TGTGCCAGCACCTTAGCTCTAGCGGGAGTGGGAGCAGATACGCAGTATTTT.